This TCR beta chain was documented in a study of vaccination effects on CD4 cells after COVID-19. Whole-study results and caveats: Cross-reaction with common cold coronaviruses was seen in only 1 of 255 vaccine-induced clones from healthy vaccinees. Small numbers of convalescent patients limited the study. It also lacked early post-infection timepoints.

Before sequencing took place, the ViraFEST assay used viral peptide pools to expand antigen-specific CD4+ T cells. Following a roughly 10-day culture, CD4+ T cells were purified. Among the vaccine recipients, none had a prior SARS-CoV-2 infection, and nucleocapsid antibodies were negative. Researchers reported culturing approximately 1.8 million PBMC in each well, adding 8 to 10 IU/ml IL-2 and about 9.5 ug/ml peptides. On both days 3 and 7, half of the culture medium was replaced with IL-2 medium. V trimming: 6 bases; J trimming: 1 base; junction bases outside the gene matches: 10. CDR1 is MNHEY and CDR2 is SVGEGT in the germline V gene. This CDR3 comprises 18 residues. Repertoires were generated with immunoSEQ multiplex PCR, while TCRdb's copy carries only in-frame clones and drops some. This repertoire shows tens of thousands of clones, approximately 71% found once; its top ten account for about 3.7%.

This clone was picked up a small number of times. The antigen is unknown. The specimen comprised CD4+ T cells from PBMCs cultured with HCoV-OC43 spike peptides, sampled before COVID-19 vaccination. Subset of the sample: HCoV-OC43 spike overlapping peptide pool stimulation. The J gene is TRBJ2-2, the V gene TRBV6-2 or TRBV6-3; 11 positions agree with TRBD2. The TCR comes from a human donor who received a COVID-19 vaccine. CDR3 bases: TGTGCCAGCAGCCTACTTATGGGACTAGCGGAGAACACCGGGGAGCTGTTTTTT. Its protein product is CASSLLMGLAENTGELFF.